The 22 T cell receptor beta chains reported below all come from one sample, sequenced in a study of cytomegalovirus exposure and HLA in healthy donors. The table came from immunoSEQ multiplex PCR; TCRdb's copy has only in-frame clones and leaves some out. The data hold 250,000 to 400,000 clones, with approximately 85% observed a single time. Sequenced sample: PBMCs. All receptors come from a man aged 25-40 years in good health and CMV-seronegative.

The rearrangement joins TRBV9 to TRBJ2-7, with 10 positions matching TRBD1. V lost 1 base to trimming and J lost 4 bases; unmatched junction nucleotides: 8. This CDR3 is 16 amino acids long. Germline V gives CDR1 SGDLS, CDR2 YYNGEE. The chain's CDR3 is CASSVKPGQGIYEQYF. The DNA of the CDR3 is TGTGCCAGCAGCGTAAAACCGGGACAGGGGATTTACGAGCAGTACTTC.

The chain employs TRBV13 and TRBJ2-7, with 7 positions matching TRBD2. CDR1 is PRHDT, CDR2 FYEKMQ, per germline (reference sequence). This CDR3 region has 16 residues. After removal of 0 bases from V and 4 bases from J, the junction contained 9 bases not matched to a gene. The CDR3 DNA follows: TGTGCCAGCAGCTTAGGCCCGCCGGGGGGTTTGTACGAGCAGTACTTC. Amino acids: CASSLGPPGGLYEQYF.

There are a few counts of this clone. The rearrangement links TRBV28 to TRBJ1-2; possibly TRBD1 for D (6 bases). Trimming pared 4 bases from V and 4 bases from J, leaving 10 bases between. Germline loops: CDR1 MDHEN, CDR2 SYDVKM. The CDR3 runs to 13 residues. For the CDR3, the DNA is TGTGCCAGCAGTTGGACAGAGGGCTATGGCTACACCTTC. Protein: CASSWTEGYGYTF.

The chain uses TRBV27 and TRBJ2-7; 9 bases line up with TRBD1. The CDR3 is 15 amino acids. The junction had 7 bases not matched to a gene; V was cut back by 3 bases and J by 4 bases. Germline V gene data show CDR1 as MNHEY and CDR2 as SMNVEV (reference sequence). The CDR3 protein is CASSFFRDRAYEQYF. The CDR3 nucleotides read TGTGCCAGCAGTTTTTTTCGGGACAGGGCGTACGAGCAGTACTTC.

This sequence joins TRBV18 and TRBJ2-7, with 9 bases that match TRBD2. With 3 bases clipped from V and 2 bases from J, the junction kept 5 bases outside the gene matches. Germline CDR1 is KGHSH and CDR2 is LQKENI. The CDR3 has 15 residues. The chain's CDR3 is CASSPLAGTAYEQYF. CDR3 nucleotides: TGTGCCAGCTCACCCCTAGCGGGGACCGCCTACGAGCAGTACTTC.

This rearrangement joins TRBV27 to TRBJ1-4; D gene ambiguous. Germline loops: CDR1 MNHEY, CDR2 SMNVEV (reference sequence). The CDR3 extends over 14 amino acids. V was cut by 6 bases and J by 0 bases, with 8 bases left in between. The CDR3 region is CASSVGATNEKLFF. The CDR3 bases are TGTGCCAGCAGCGTGGGAGCAACTAATGAAAAACTGTTTTTT.

The chain combines TRBV11-2 with TRBJ2-7; D is perhaps TRBD1 (5 bases). Trimming took off 5 bases at V and 3 bases at J, with 20 bases between the two ends. The length of the CDR3 is 16 residues. Germline lookup yields CDR1 SGHAT and CDR2 FQNNGV. CDR3 residues: CASSPTFDRTIYEQYF. CDR3 coding DNA: TGTGCCAGCAGCCCTACATTTGACAGAACAATCTACGAGCAGTACTTC.

The chain joins TRBV10-3 to TRBJ1-2, with 7 bases fitting TRBD1. CDR1 ENHRY and CDR2 SYGVKD come from the germline V gene. The CDR3 contains 14 residues. The junction had 16 bases not matched to a gene; V was cut back by 10 bases and J by 8 bases. This chain's CDR3 is CATSTGNNPEGYTF. The CDR3 DNA is TGTGCCACCTCGACAGGGAACAATCCGGAAGGCTACACCTTC.

The chain couples TRBV5-1 to TRBJ2-1; D might be TRBD1 (5 bases). Trimming took 0 bases from V and 0 from J, leaving 10 bases between them. CDR3 length: 16 amino acids. Per the germline V gene, CDR1 is SGHRS and CDR2 is YFSETQ. CDR3 residues: CASSLGAGPSYNEQFF. The CDR3 DNA reads TGCGCCAGCAGCTTGGGGGCAGGGCCCTCCTACAATGAGCAGTTCTTC.

This sequence joins TRBV19 and TRBJ2-7, with TRBD1 identical over 9 bases. Germline lookup yields CDR1 LNHDA and CDR2 SQIVND (reference sequence). The CDR3 totals 15 residues. V trimming: 3 bases; J trimming: 6 bases; junction bases outside the gene matches: 9. Written as DNA, the CDR3 is TGTGCCAGTAGTATGGTAAGGACAGGGGATGGCGAGCAGTACTTC. Its translation is CASSMVRTGDGEQYF. Supplemented by reference TRBV19 and TRBJ2-7, the full variable domain reads DGGITQSPKYLFRKEGQNVTLSCEQNLNHDAMYWYRQDPGQGLRLIYYSQIVNDFQKGDIAEGYSVSREKKESFPLTVTSAQKNPTAFYLCASSMVRTGDGEQYFGPGTRLTVT.

V usage is TRBV4-2 and J usage is TRBJ2-1, with TRBD2 identical over 7 bases. Germline lookup yields CDR1 LGHNA and CDR2 YNFKEQ. V trimming: 5 bases; J trimming: 4 bases; junction bases outside the gene matches: 8. This CDR3 spans 15 amino acids. This CDR3 is CASSSSWGGYNEQFF. The CDR3 nucleotides are TGTGCCAGCAGCTCCTCCTGGGGGGGGTACAATGAGCAGTTCTTC.

The V call is TRBV4-1, the J call TRBJ2-5, with D perhaps TRBD1 (7 bases). The CDR3 is made up of 15 amino acids. Germline loops: CDR1 MGHRA, CDR2 YSYEKL. The germline V and J ends were trimmed by 3 bases and 5 bases, with 16 bases remaining between them. CDR3 sequence reads: CASSQALQGRETQYF. The CDR3 DNA follows: TGCGCCAGCAGCCAGGCCCTACAGGGGAGGGAGACCCAGTACTTC.

J is TRBJ1-2 and V is TRBV4-3; D not resolved. This CDR3 contains 15 residues. Trimming took off 3 bases at V and 0 bases at J, with 11 bases between the two ends. Germline lookup yields CDR1 LGHNA and CDR2 YSLEER. The CDR3 region is CASSQLVQSNYGYTF. CDR3 nucleotide sequence: TGCGCCAGCAGCCAGCTTGTTCAGTCTAACTATGGCTACACCTTC.

The chain is built from TRBV19 and TRBJ1-4; possibly TRBD1 for D (5 bases). V was clipped by 7 bases and J by 4 bases, with 13 bases between them. There are 14 residues in the CDR3. The germline CDR1 and CDR2 sequences are LNHDA and SQIVND (reference sequence). CDR3 protein: CASKAGDLNEKLFF. CDR3 sequence (DNA): TGTGCCAGTAAAGCGGGGGACCTTAATGAAAAACTGTTTTTT.

The J gene is TRBJ1-1, the V gene TRBV6-5; tentatively, D is TRBD1 (5 bases). The V end was cut by 8 bases, the J end by 4 bases, with 14 bases between. Germline V gene sequence: CDR1 MNHEY, CDR2 SVGAGI. The CDR3 runs 13 residues. CDR3 sequence reads: CASCDGGSTEAFF. The CDR3 DNA reads as TGTGCCAGCTGCGACGGGGGGAGCACTGAAGCTTTCTTT.

This chain connects TRBV28 to TRBJ2-2; no firm D call. Per germline, CDR1 MDHEN and CDR2 SYDVKM. This CDR3 is 15 amino acids long. V shed 4 bases and J shed 4 bases, with 13 bases lying between them. For the CDR3, the DNA is TGTGCCAGCAGTTATAGCCGAGTGGTCACCGGGGAGCTGTTTTTT. This sequence encodes CASSYSRVVTGELFF. The full variable domain, its missing parts supplied by reference TRBV28 and TRBJ2-2, is DVKVTQSSRYLVKRTGEKVFLECVQDMDHENMFWYRQDPGLGLRLIYFSYDVKMKEKGDIPEGYSVSREKKERFSLILESASTNQTSMYLCASSYSRVVTGELFFGEGSRLTVL.

This clone has just a few counts. In DNA form, the CDR3 reads TGTGCCAGCAAGGTGGGGGAGGGCCTGAAAGCTTTCTTT. Translating it yields CASKVGEGLKAFF. This chain links TRBV25-1 with TRBJ1-1; D is perhaps TRBD1 (5 bases). Looked up from germline, CDR1 is MGHDK and CDR2 is SYGVNS. This CDR3 spans 13 amino acids. V was clipped by 7 bases and J by 9 bases, with 18 bases between them.

The CDR3, as DNA: TGCGCCAGCAGTGAGGGACAGGGCGATGGCTACACCTTC. Protein sequence: CASSEGQGDGYTF. This sequence joins TRBV10-1 and TRBJ1-2; TRBD1 matches at 8 bases. The V gene's germline CDR1 is WNHNN and CDR2 SYGVQD (reference sequence). The junction had 2 bases not matched to a gene; V was cut back by 2 bases and J by 6 bases. CDR3 length equals 13 residues.

V gene TRBV21-1 combines with J gene TRBJ1-2; the D segment call TRBD1 is taken from the table without a DNA check. TRBV21-1 is a pseudogene segment. The CDR3 covers 19 residues. In nucleotides, the CDR3 is TGTGCCAGCACCCAAAAGGGGGCTCCAGGGGGCGGAAGCCACTATGGCTACACCTTC. It specifies CASTQKGAPGGGSHYGYTF.

V gene TRBV6-5 combines with J gene TRBJ2-1; 11 nucleotides agree with TRBD2. The CDR3 spans 16 residues. CDR1 and CDR2 (germline): MNHEY, SVGAGI. J lost 6 bases, V lost 1 base, and 5 bases had no gene match. The DNA for the CDR3 is TGTGCCAGCAGTTACTTAGGGCTAGCGGGGGGCAATGAGCAGTTCTTC. It yields the protein CASSYLGLAGGNEQFF.

The J gene is TRBJ2-7, the V gene TRBV11-3, with 8 bases lining up with TRBD1. Germline CDR1 reads SGHNT; CDR2 reads YENEEA. The CDR3 contains 15 residues. V shed 1 base and J 5 bases; nucleotides not matched to a gene: 7. CDR3 nucleotide sequence: TGTGCCAGCAGCTTAGTCCCGCAGGGGGCAAACGAGCAGTACTTC. Translated, it gives CASSLVPQGANEQYF.

This chain uses TRBV9 with TRBJ2-7, with D uncertain. Germline V gene lookup returns CDR1 SGDLS and CDR2 YYNGEE. CDR3 length: 13 residues. Trimming pared 0 bases from V and 3 bases from J, leaving 7 bases between. The CDR3 protein is CASSVALGYEQYF. The CDR3 DNA is TGTGCCAGCAGCGTAGCTCTAGGCTACGAGCAGTACTTC.